The clone carrying this T cell receptor beta chain was seen only once. Per germline, CDR1 MNHEY and CDR2 SVGAGI. V was trimmed by 8 bases and J by 2 bases, leaving 16 bases between them. CDR3 length: 15 amino acids. This specimen comes from a study of blood T cell repertoires in COVID-19. Overall study: T cells, B-cell-depleted T cells, or PBMCs supplied cDNA or gDNA.

The repertoire was sequenced with immunoSEQ multiplex PCR; TCRdb's copy has only in-frame clones and lacks some. This sample carries over 250,000 clones, 70% to 90% of them seen once, and the ten largest clones take approximately 11%. This clonotype was obtained from an older woman with acute or convalescent COVID-19. Material: peripheral blood. The rearrangement joins TRBV6-5 to TRBJ1-3; D may be TRBD1 (6 bases). The CDR3 nucleotides read TGTGCCAGCGGGGGGGACACTGAAACTGGAAACACCATATATTTT. As protein: CASGGDTETGNTIYF.